What follows are 13 T cell receptor beta chains derived from one specimen sequenced in a study of cytotoxic CD8 clonotypes in ibrutinib-treated CLL. The data were produced by immunoSEQ multiplex PCR, yet TCRdb's version contains in-frame clones alone and is incomplete. The sample records about 140,000 clones, 70% to 80% being singletons. The material sequenced was PBMCs, taken after 12 months of ibrutinib treatment. All receptors derive from a human donor with chronic lymphocytic leukemia.

The chain carries TRBV6-1 and TRBJ2-1, with TRBD2 as a possible D gene (5 bases). This CDR3 region has 14 residues. Trimming removed 3 bases from V and 1 base from J, with 7 bases in between. Germline assignment: CDR1 MNHNS and CDR2 SASEGT. CDR3 DNA sequence: TGTGCCAGCAGTGAGAGCGGATCCTACAATGAGCAGTTCTTC. This translates into CASSESGSYNEQFF.

V and J are TRBV6-5 and TRBJ1-3, with D uncertain. Trimming cost V 7 bases and J 0 bases, with 13 bases left between them. Germline CDR1 and CDR2: MNHEY and SVGAGI. The CDR3 runs to 15 residues. The DNA of the CDR3 is TGTGCCAGCACCAACATGGGATTCTCTGGAAACACCATATATTTT. This sequence encodes CASTNMGFSGNTIYF.

This sequence joins TRBV7-7 and TRBJ2-2; a possible D gene is TRBD1 (6 bases). Germline V gene data show CDR1 as SSHAT and CDR2 as FNYEAQ (reference sequence). This CDR3 has 13 residues. The germline V and J ends were trimmed by 4 bases and 5 bases, with 8 bases remaining between them. The CDR3 reads CASSSGVTGELFF. As DNA, the CDR3 is TGTGCCAGCAGCTCAGGGGTTACCGGGGAGCTGTTTTTT.

V is TRBV6-1 and J is TRBJ2-1, with 7 bases fitting TRBD1. The ends lost 2 bases at V and 1 base at J; junction bases unmatched: 5. The CDR3 is made up of 16 amino acids. Germline V gives CDR1 MNHNS, CDR2 SASEGT. The CDR3 protein is CASSESGRGSYNEQFF. In nucleotides, the CDR3 is TGTGCCAGCAGTGAATCCGGCAGGGGGTCCTACAATGAGCAGTTCTTC.

This clone turned up a few times. The J gene is TRBJ2-3, the V gene TRBV5-3, with TRBD2 matching over 12 bases. TRBV5-3 is treated as an ORF (open reading frame) with a function not yet certain. J gave up 1 base and V 10 bases, and 16 bases lay outside the gene matches. The CDR3 is 18 amino acids. CDR3 bases: TGTGCCCCAATGCGGGCTAGCGGGAGGGCCGTGGGCACAGATACGCAGTATTTT. Amino acids: CAPMRASGRAVGTDTQYF.

This clone was counted only a few times. J is TRBJ1-1 and V is TRBV7-9; 7 nucleotides match TRBD1. The CDR3 spans 11 residues. Germline V gives CDR1 SEHNR, CDR2 FQNEAQ (reference sequence). V lost 4 bases to trimming and J lost 9 bases; unmatched junction nucleotides: 2. CDR3 in DNA: TGTGCCAGCAGCTCGGGACAGAAAGCTTTCTTT. Translation: CASSSGQKAFF.

This chain connects TRBV25-1 to TRBJ2-5; D unresolved. The length of the CDR3 is 13 residues. CDR1 and CDR2 (germline): MGHDK, SYGVNS. V lost 5 bases and J 2 bases, leaving 9 bases between the germline ends. The CDR3 sequence is CASSRGIQETQYF. The CDR3 DNA sequence: TGTGCCAGCAGTCGTGGAATACAAGAGACCCAGTACTTC.

This clone was counted between two and nine times. The chain couples TRBV27 to TRBJ1-2; the match to TRBD1 covers 7 bases. CDR3 length equals 12 residues. Germline CDR1 is MNHEY and CDR2 is SMNVEV (reference sequence). The ends lost 4 bases at V and 8 bases at J; junction bases unmatched: 4. The CDR3 DNA follows: TGTGCCAGCAGTTCGCAGGGGGGCGGCTACACCTTC. Residues: CASSSQGGGYTF.

The chain has TRBV27 and TRBJ2-3; 7 nucleotides agree with TRBD1. V gave up 5 bases and J gave up 4 bases; unmatched junction bases: 12. The CDR3 consists of 16 residues. Germline V gene lookup returns CDR1 MNHEY and CDR2 SMNVEV (reference sequence). CDR3: CASSLESYTGADTQYF. In DNA, the CDR3 is TGTGCCAGCAGTCTTGAGTCATATACAGGGGCAGATACGCAGTATTTT.

The chain recombines TRBV19 with TRBJ1-5; TRBD1 matches 7 bases. Germline-derived CDR1 and CDR2 are LNHDA and SQIVND (reference sequence). The CDR3 contains 15 residues. J lost 4 bases, V lost 4 bases, and 7 bases had no gene match. CDR3 DNA: TGTGCCAGTAGTACTCTTGCAGGGGGTAATCAGCCCCAGCATTTT. Amino acids: CASSTLAGGNQPQHF.

This sequence joins TRBV15 and TRBJ2-7; tentatively, D is TRBD1 or TRBD2 (5 bases each). Germline loops: CDR1 LNHNV, CDR2 YYDKDF (reference sequence). CDR3 size: 15 residues. The ends were cut back, 5 bases at V and 3 bases at J, with 17 bases in the middle. CDR3 amino acids: CATSYPPSGGYEQYF. The DNA of the CDR3 is TGTGCCACCAGCTACCCTCCCTCTGGGGGCTACGAGCAGTACTTC.

This chain links TRBV18 with TRBJ1-1; D may be TRBD1 (5 bases). The germline gives CDR1 KGHSH, CDR2 LQKENI. Trimming pared 4 bases from V and 1 base from J, leaving 10 bases between. The CDR3 consists of 14 residues. The CDR3 sequence is CASSRSDRNTEAFF. In DNA, the CDR3 is TGTGCCAGCTCACGGAGTGACAGGAACACTGAAGCTTTCTTT.

This clone was seen more than once but under ten times. The V call is TRBV7-6, the J call TRBJ2-7; 7 nucleotides line up with TRBD2. Germline CDR1 and CDR2: SGHVS and FNYEAQ. This CDR3 has 13 residues. Trimming removed 3 bases from V and 6 bases from J; junction bases left unmatched: 5. The CDR3 here is CASSFTGEGEQYF. DNA for the CDR3: TGTGCCAGCAGCTTCACCGGGGAGGGCGAGCAGTACTTC. The complete variable domain, with remaining parts taken from reference TRBV7-6 and TRBJ2-7, reads GAGVSQSPRYKVTKRGQDVALRCDPISGHVSLYWYRQALGQGPEFLTYFNYEAQQDKSGLPNDRFSAERPEGSISTLTIQRTEQRDSAMYRCASSFTGEGEQYFGPGTRLTVT.